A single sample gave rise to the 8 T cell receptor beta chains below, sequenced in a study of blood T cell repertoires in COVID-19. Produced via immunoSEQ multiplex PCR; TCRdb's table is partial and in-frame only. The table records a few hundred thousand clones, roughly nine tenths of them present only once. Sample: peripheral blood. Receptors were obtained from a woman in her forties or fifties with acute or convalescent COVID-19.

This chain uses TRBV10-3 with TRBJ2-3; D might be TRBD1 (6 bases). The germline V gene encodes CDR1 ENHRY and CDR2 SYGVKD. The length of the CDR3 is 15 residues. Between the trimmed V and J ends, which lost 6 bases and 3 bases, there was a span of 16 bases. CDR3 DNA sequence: TGTGCCATCAGAGTGAGTAAAGGGACAACAGATACGCAGTATTTT. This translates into CAIRVSKGTTDTQYF.

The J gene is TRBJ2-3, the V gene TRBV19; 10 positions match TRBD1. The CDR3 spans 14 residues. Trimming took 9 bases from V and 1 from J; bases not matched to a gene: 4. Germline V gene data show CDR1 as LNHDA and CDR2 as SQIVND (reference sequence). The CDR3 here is CASTDRGRTDTQYF. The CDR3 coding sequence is TGTGCCAGCACCGACAGGGGGCGCACAGATACGCAGTATTTT.

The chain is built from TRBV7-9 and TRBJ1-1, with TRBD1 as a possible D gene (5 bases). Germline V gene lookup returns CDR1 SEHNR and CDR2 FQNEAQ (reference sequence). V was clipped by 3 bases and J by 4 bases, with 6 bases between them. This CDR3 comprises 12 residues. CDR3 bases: TGTGCCAGCAGCTTCAGGGCCACTGAAGCTTTCTTT. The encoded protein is CASSFRATEAFF.

The DNA of the CDR3 is TGTGCCAGCAGTGAACAACTAGCGCCTACCGGGGAGCTGTTTTTT. Its translation is CASSEQLAPTGELFF. J is TRBJ2-2 and V is TRBV2; 7 bases agree with TRBD2. Trimming at V came to 2 bases and at J to 5 bases, leaving 5 bases not matched to a gene. The CDR3 runs to 15 residues. Per the germline V gene, CDR1 is SNHLY and CDR2 is FYNNEI.

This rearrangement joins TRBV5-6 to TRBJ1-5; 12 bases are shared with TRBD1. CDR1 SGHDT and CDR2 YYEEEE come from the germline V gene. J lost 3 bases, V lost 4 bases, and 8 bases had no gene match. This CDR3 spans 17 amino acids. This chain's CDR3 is CASSRGTGGDPNQPQHF. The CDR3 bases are TGTGCCAGCAGCCGGGGGACAGGGGGCGACCCCAATCAGCCCCAGCATTTT.

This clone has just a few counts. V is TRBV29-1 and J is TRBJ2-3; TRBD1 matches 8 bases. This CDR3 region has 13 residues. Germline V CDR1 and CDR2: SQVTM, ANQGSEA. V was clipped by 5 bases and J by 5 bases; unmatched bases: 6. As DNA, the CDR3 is TGCAGCGTTCGGAGACAGGGGAAAGATACGCAGTATTTT. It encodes CSVRRQGKDTQYF.

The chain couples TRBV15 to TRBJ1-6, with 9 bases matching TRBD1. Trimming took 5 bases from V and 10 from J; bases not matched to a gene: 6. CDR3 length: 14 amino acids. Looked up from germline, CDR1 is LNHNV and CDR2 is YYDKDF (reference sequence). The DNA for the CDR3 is TGTGCCACCAGCGGTAGGACAGGGGACTCACCCCTCCACTTT. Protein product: CATSGRTGDSPLHF.

CDR3: CASSSTDHPTDTQYF. The CDR3 region has the DNA TGCGCCAGCAGCTCGACAGACCACCCCACAGATACGCAGTATTTT. The rearrangement links TRBV5-1 to TRBJ2-3; tentatively, D is TRBD1 (5 bases). V dropped 3 bases and J dropped 2 bases, with 13 bases sitting between them. The V gene's germline CDR1 is SGHRS and CDR2 YFSETQ. The length of the CDR3 is 15 residues.